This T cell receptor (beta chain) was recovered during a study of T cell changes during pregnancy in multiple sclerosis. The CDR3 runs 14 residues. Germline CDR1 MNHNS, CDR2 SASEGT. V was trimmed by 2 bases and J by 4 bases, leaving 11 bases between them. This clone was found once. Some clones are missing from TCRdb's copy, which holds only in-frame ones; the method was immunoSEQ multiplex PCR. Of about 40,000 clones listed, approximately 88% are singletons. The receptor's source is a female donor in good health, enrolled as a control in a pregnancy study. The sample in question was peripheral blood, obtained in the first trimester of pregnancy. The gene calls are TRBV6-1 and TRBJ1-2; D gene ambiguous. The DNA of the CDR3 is TGTGCCAGCAGTGAATCGGGGATCCTCTATGGCTACACCTTC. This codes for CASSESGILYGYTF.